A single sample gave rise to the 25 T cell receptor beta chains below, sequenced in a study of cytomegalovirus exposure and HLA in healthy donors. Primers included in the PCR were 60 Vbeta and 13 Jbeta primers. Data came from immunoSEQ multiplex PCR; TCRdb stores just in-frame clones and leaves some out. The sample totals tens of thousands of clones. Sample: PBMCs. These receptors came from a woman aged 55-69 years in good health and CMV-seronegative.

The chain uses TRBV15 and TRBJ2-2, with D perhaps TRBD2 (7 bases). The V gene's germline CDR1 is LNHNV and CDR2 YYDKDF (reference sequence). There are 14 residues in the CDR3. V was cut by 1 base and J by 6 bases, with 9 bases left in between. Here the CDR3 reads CATSRGGGAGELFF. In DNA form, the CDR3 reads TGTGCCACCAGCAGAGGGGGGGGCGCCGGGGAGCTGTTTTTT.

V gene TRBV18 combines with J gene TRBJ1-4; tentatively, D is TRBD1 (6 bases). This CDR3 comprises 15 residues. Trimming removed 3 bases at V and 6 bases at J, with 14 bases between. Germline CDR1 is KGHSH and CDR2 is LQKENI. The CDR3 protein is CASSPGGGLDEKLFF. CDR3 DNA sequence: TGTGCCAGCTCACCGGGCGGGGGCTTGGATGAAAAACTGTTTTTT.

This sequence joins TRBV15 and TRBJ2-1; D perhaps matches TRBD2 (6 bases). Trimming took off 1 base at V and 3 bases at J, with 7 bases between the two ends. This CDR3 region has 14 residues. Germline V gene sequence: CDR1 LNHNV, CDR2 YYDKDF (reference sequence). The CDR3 region is CATSRGLGYNEQFF. The CDR3 DNA sequence: TGTGCCACCAGCAGAGGACTAGGCTACAATGAGCAGTTCTTC.

This rearrangement joins TRBV27 to TRBJ2-1, with D tentatively TRBD2 (5 bases). Germline V gene sequence: CDR1 MNHEY, CDR2 SMNVEV (reference sequence). CDR3 length: 15 amino acids. V gave up 2 bases and J gave up 5 bases, with 13 bases separating them. CDR3 sequence: CASSLAPSPHNEQFF. CDR3 nucleotide sequence: TGTGCCAGCAGTTTAGCGCCTAGCCCACACAATGAGCAGTTCTTC.

This rearrangement joins TRBV5-4 to TRBJ2-2, with 8 positions matching TRBD2. Trimming cost V 4 bases and J 0 bases; bases outside gene matches: 5. Germline V gives CDR1 SGHNT, CDR2 YYREEE (reference sequence). The CDR3 has 16 residues. As DNA, the CDR3 is TGTGCCAGCAGCCACCAGCGGGAGACGAACACCGGGGAGCTGTTTTTT. Amino acid sequence: CASSHQRETNTGELFF.

The chain recombines TRBV10-3 with TRBJ2-3, with D perhaps TRBD1 (5 bases). Germline loops: CDR1 ENHRY, CDR2 SYGVKD. Trimming took off 0 bases at V and 4 bases at J, with 11 bases between the two ends. The CDR3 length is 15 residues. CDR3 region: CAISESPGRPDTQYF. DNA for the CDR3: TGTGCCATCAGTGAGTCTCCAGGGCGCCCAGATACGCAGTATTTT.

The chain carries TRBV7-6 and TRBJ2-3, with D unresolved. From germline, CDR1 is SGHVS and CDR2 FNYEAQ. The CDR3 has 16 residues. V was cut by 5 bases and J by 6 bases, with 21 bases left in between. The CDR3 here is CASSDPLVASWDTQYF. CDR3 bases: TGTGCCAGCAGCGATCCTCTGGTAGCCTCCTGGGATACGCAGTATTTT.

This chain joins TRBV7-2 and TRBJ2-5; 10 bases match TRBD2. This CDR3 region has 16 residues. J was trimmed by 5 bases and V by 4 bases; bases with no gene match: 10. CDR1 is SGHTA and CDR2 is FQGNSA in the germline V gene. The CDR3 region has the DNA TGTGCCAGCAGCTCCACACGACTAGCGGGCTTTGAGACCCAGTACTTC. Translation: CASSSTRLAGFETQYF.

This chain uses TRBV7-6 with TRBJ2-7; the D is unclear. This CDR3 has 14 amino acids. Germline loops: CDR1 SGHVS, CDR2 FNYEAQ. V was clipped by 3 bases and J by 7 bases, with 16 bases between them. The CDR3 region is CASSFALSNSEQYF. As DNA, the CDR3 is TGTGCCAGCAGCTTTGCCCTTTCGAATAGTGAGCAGTACTTC. The variable domain in full, completed from reference TRBV7-6 and TRBJ2-7, reads GAGVSQSPRYKVTKRGQDVALRCDPISGHVSLYWYRQALGQGPEFLTYFNYEAQQDKSGLPNDRFSAERPEGSISTLTIQRTEQRDSAMYRCASSFALSNSEQYFGPGTRLTVT.

The V and J genes are TRBV30 and TRBJ1-5; 10 bases match TRBD1. Germline V gives CDR1 GTSNPN, CDR2 SVGIG (reference sequence). Trimming at V came to 5 bases and at J to 7 bases, leaving 5 bases not matched to a gene. This CDR3 is 13 amino acids long. CDR3 sequence (DNA): TGTGCCTGGGACAGGGGGCGAGGGCAGCCCCAGCATTTT. Translating it yields CAWDRGRGQPQHF.

The V and J genes are TRBV30 and TRBJ2-3; 11 bases line up with TRBD2. The germline gives CDR1 GTSNPN, CDR2 SVGIG (reference sequence). The V segment lost 3 bases and the J segment 4 bases; nucleotides outside the gene matches: 6. This CDR3 comprises 15 residues. The CDR3 DNA reads TGTGCCTGGAGCTCCCCTAGCGGGAGGCCAGATACGCAGTATTTT. Translation: CAWSSPSGRPDTQYF.

The chain combines TRBV28 with TRBJ1-4; 10 positions agree with TRBD1. The germline gives CDR1 MDHEN, CDR2 SYDVKM. Trimming cost V 3 bases and J 0 bases; bases outside gene matches: 4. This CDR3 region has 17 residues. CDR3 amino acids: CASSFGTGASTNEKLFF. The DNA of the CDR3 is TGTGCCAGCAGTTTCGGGACAGGGGCCTCAACTAATGAAAAACTGTTTTTT.

This chain joins TRBV7-9 and TRBJ2-1; 10 bases match TRBD2. With 1 base clipped from V and 6 bases from J, the junction kept 3 bases outside the gene matches. The CDR3 consists of 15 residues. Germline V gives CDR1 SEHNR, CDR2 FQNEAQ (reference sequence). The CDR3 loop is CASSLGLAGPNEQFF. The CDR3, as DNA: TGTGCCAGCAGCTTAGGACTAGCGGGTCCCAATGAGCAGTTCTTC.

The J gene is TRBJ1-4, the V gene TRBV7-9, with D perhaps matching TRBD1 (6 bases). From germline, CDR1 is SEHNR and CDR2 FQNEAQ (reference sequence). This CDR3 is 13 amino acids long. V lost 5 bases, J lost 5 bases, and 9 bases lay in between. The CDR3 spells CASSVDRNEKLFF. The CDR3 region has the DNA TGTGCCAGCAGCGTGGACAGAAATGAAAAACTGTTTTTT.

The chain recombines TRBV30 with TRBJ2-7; 7 bases align to TRBD1. With 5 bases clipped from V and 7 bases from J, the junction kept 8 bases outside the gene matches. The CDR3 covers 12 residues. From germline, CDR1 is GTSNPN and CDR2 SVGIG (reference sequence). DNA for the CDR3: TGTGCCTGGGACACAGGGGCTTGGGAGCAGTACTTC. This translates into CAWDTGAWEQYF.

The gene calls are TRBV6-1 and TRBJ2-1; 9 nucleotides line up with TRBD2. V lost 5 bases to trimming and J lost 9 bases; unmatched junction nucleotides: 8. The CDR3 loop spans 14 amino acids. CDR1 and CDR2 (germline): MNHNS, SASEGT. The CDR3 bases are TGTGCCAGCAGTAGACTAGCGGAGTGGGGTGAGCAGTTCTTC. Its translation is CASSRLAEWGEQFF.

V is TRBV5-1 and J is TRBJ2-7; 12 nucleotides match TRBD2. The CDR3 spans 18 residues. CDR1 is SGHRS and CDR2 is YFSETQ in the germline V gene. The junction had 10 bases not matched to a gene; V was cut back by 3 bases and J by 0 bases. Written as DNA, the CDR3 is TGCGCCAGCAGCTCTAGGACTAGCGGGAACCTGCGCTCCTACGAGCAGTACTTC. Translated: CASSSRTSGNLRSYEQYF.

The V and J genes are TRBV10-3 and TRBJ2-3, with D possibly TRBD1 on 6 matching bases. CDR1 and CDR2 (germline): ENHRY, SYGVKD. This CDR3 has 14 residues. V was cut by 9 bases and J by 6 bases, with 19 bases left in between. The CDR3 here is CAIHLQGRRDTQYF. The CDR3 DNA reads TGTGCCATTCATCTCCAGGGGCGGAGGGATACGCAGTATTTT.

Concerning this clone: The sample holds other DNA sequences that translate to the same CDR3. The gene calls are TRBV7-8 and TRBJ2-2, with TRBD2 matching over 8 bases. CDR3 size: 19 residues. Germline V gives CDR1 SGHVS, CDR2 FQNEAQ. V was clipped by 1 base and J by 0 bases; unmatched bases: 10. Here the CDR3 reads CASSLGSAGVFANTGELFF. For the CDR3, the DNA is TGTGCCAGCAGCTTAGGATCAGCGGGAGTCTTCGCGAACACCGGGGAGCTGTTTTTT.

The rearrangement joins TRBV5-5 to TRBJ2-7; TRBD1 might be the D (6 bases). Per the germline V gene, CDR1 is SGHKS and CDR2 is YYEKEE (reference sequence). This CDR3 is built from 15 residues. The V end was cut by 4 bases, the J end by 0 bases, with 14 bases between. The DNA for the CDR3 is TGTGCCAGCAGCGCGCAGGGGACACCCTCCTACGAGCAGTACTTC. Protein product: CASSAQGTPSYEQYF.

The chain carries TRBV28 and TRBJ1-1; D is possibly TRBD1 (6 bases). V lost 8 bases and J 8 bases, leaving 18 bases between the germline ends. Germline CDR1 and CDR2: MDHEN and SYDVKM. The CDR3 sequence is 13 residues long. CDR3 loop: CASCGGEVGEAFF. The CDR3 DNA reads TGTGCCAGCTGCGGGGGCGAGGTTGGGGAAGCTTTCTTT.

The J gene is TRBJ2-1, the V gene TRBV18; tentatively, D is TRBD1 (6 bases). The CDR3 length is 15 residues. The ends were cut back, 3 bases at V and 0 bases at J, with 9 bases in the middle. CDR1 is KGHSH, CDR2 LQKENI, per germline. CDR3 in DNA: TGTGCCAGCTCACCTCAGGACAGCTCCTACAATGAGCAGTTCTTC. Protein product: CASSPQDSSYNEQFF.

This chain uses TRBV7-2 with TRBJ2-7; no firm D call. Germline V gene lookup returns CDR1 SGHTA and CDR2 FQGNSA. The CDR3 has 13 amino acids. Trimming took off 5 bases at V and 4 bases at J, with 12 bases between the two ends. The DNA of the CDR3 is TGTGCCAGCAGCGAGAATTTTGATTACGAGCAGTACTTC. Translating it yields CASSENFDYEQYF. The entire variable domain, with the rest obtained from reference TRBV7-2 and TRBJ2-7, is as follows: GAGVSQSPSNKVTEKGKDVELRCDPISGHTALYWYRQSLGQGLEFLIYFQGNSAPDKSGLPSDRFSAERTGGSVSTLTIQRTQQEDSAVYLCASSENFDYEQYFGPGTRLTVT.

The chain employs TRBV5-4 and TRBJ2-1; weak D call: TRBD2 (6 bases). There are 20 residues in the CDR3. The germline CDR1 and CDR2 sequences are SGHNT and YYREEE (reference sequence). V was pared by 2 bases and J by 4 bases, with 28 bases between. The CDR3 DNA is TGTGCCAGCAGCTTACTCCCGGGACTCACGGTGATGGGGTTATACAATGAGCAGTTCTTC. Protein product: CASSLLPGLTVMGLYNEQFF.

Points on this clone: The junction and the germline gene differ at one end; a read error may be behind it. The gene calls are TRBV19 and TRBJ1-2, with D perhaps matching TRBD1 (6 bases). CDR1 is LNHDA and CDR2 is SQIVND in the germline V gene (reference sequence). The CDR3 has 15 amino acids. The CDR3 region has the DNA TGTGCCGGTAGTATCCTTGGACAGCCTAACTATGGCTACACCTTC. Its protein is CAGSILGQPNYGYTF.